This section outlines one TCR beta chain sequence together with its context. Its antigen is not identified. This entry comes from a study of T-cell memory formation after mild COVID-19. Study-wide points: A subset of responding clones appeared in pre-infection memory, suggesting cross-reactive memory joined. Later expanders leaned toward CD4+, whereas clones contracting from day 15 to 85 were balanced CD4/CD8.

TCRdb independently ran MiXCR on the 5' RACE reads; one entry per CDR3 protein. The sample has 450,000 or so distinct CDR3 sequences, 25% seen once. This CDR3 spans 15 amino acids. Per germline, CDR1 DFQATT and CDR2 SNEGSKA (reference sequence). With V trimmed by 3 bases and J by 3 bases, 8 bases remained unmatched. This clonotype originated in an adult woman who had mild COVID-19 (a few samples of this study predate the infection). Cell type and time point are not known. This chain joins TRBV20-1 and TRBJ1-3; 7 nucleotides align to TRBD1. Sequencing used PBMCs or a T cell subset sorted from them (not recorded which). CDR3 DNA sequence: TGCAGTGCTAGTGTAGACAGGGTCGGTGGAAACACCATATATTTT. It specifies CSASVDRVGGNTIYF.